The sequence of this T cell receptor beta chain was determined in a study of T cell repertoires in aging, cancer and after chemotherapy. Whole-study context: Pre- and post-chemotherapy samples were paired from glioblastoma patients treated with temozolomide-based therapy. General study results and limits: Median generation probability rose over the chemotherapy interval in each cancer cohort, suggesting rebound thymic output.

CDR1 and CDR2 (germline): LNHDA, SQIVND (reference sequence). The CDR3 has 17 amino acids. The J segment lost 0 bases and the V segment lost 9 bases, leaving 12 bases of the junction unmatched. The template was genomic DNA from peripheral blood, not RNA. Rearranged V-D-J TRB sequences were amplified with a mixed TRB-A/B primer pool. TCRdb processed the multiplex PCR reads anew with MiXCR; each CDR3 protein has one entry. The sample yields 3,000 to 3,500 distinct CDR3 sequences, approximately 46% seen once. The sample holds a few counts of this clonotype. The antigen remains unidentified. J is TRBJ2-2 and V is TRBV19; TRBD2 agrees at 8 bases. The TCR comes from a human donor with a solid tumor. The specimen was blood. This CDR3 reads CASLRKMRGANTGELFF. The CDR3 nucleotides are TGTGCCAGCCTAAGGAAGATGCGGGGGGCGAACACCGGGGAGCTGTTTTTT.